This T cell receptor beta chain was identified during a study of OX40 agonist ivuxolimab in advanced cancers. Across the whole study: Enrolled patients in dose escalation had cancers that were hepatocellular carcinoma, melanoma, renal cell or head and neck cancer.

Repertoires were generated with immunoSEQ multiplex PCR, while TCRdb's copy carries only in-frame clones and drops some. This sample has some 96,000 clones, with roughly 90% found just once. Comment on this clone: Its antigen remains unidentified.

Findings of the study overall: Fewer expanded clones were found on average in CD4+ than in CD8+ T cells. In the 0.1 to 3.0 mg/kg range, CD4+ and CD8+ blood T cells had expanded clonally by week 6.

Trimming took 2 bases from V and 4 from J, leaving 9 bases between them. CDR3 length: 14 residues. CDR1 SNHLY and CDR2 FYNNEI come from the germline V gene. The cohort excluded patients with autoimmune disease history or systemic immunosuppression. The rearrangement uses TRBV2 and TRBJ1-3; D is possibly TRBD1 (6 bases). This specimen was CD4+ or CD8+ T cells sorted from blood, taken in a trial of the OX40 agonist ivuxolimab. The sequence was obtained from an adult with an advanced solid tumor such as melanoma, head and neck, liver or kidney cancer. CDR3 DNA: TGTGCCAGCAGTGAAACAGGGAGAGGAAACACCATATATTTT. This encodes CASSETGRGNTIYF.